This T cell receptor beta chain appears in the sequencing data of a study of cytomegalovirus exposure and HLA in healthy donors. Study at large: Early released data comprised 80 million or so unique TCRs from HLA-typed donors. Study-level points and caveats: CMV antigen specificity of a few CMV-associated chains was confirmed in vitro. Many donors shared some public TCRs, even though most TCR sequences were rare.

Germline CDR1 is KGHSH and CDR2 is LQKENI. The CDR3 covers 14 residues. V dropped 3 bases and J dropped 9; count of bases not matched to a gene: 6. This cohort consisted of healthy bone marrow donors. Worth noting for this clone: What it recognizes is unknown.

Researchers ran the PCR with 60 Vbeta and 13 Jbeta primers. The data were produced by immunoSEQ multiplex PCR, yet TCRdb's version contains in-frame clones alone and is incomplete. The table includes 55,000 to 75,000 clones, approximately 75% detected once. This sequence originates from a man between 25 and 39 years old in good health and CMV-seropositive. Source material: PBMCs. The V gene is TRBV18, the J gene TRBJ2-1; 9 bases align to TRBD2. This chain's CDR3 is CASSPGLAFGEQFF. Here the CDR3 DNA reads TGTGCCAGCTCACCGGGACTAGCATTTGGTGAGCAGTTCTTC.